This entry concerns a single T cell receptor beta chain. Its antigen is not yet known. This clone may be a read error of a much larger clone one base away. TCR beta VDJ combination and CDR3 sequence profiling used genomic DNA as the template. TCR repertoire sequencing was run on an Illumina HiSeq 2000. Regarding the original processing steps: Repertoire assessment relied on Simpson's diversity index, CDR3 size and DJ length profiles, and TRBV/TRBJ rearrangement plots. Whichever DNA sequence was most abundant in the deep sequencing data was defined as the immunodominant clone. CDR3 amino acid sequences were checked for sharing across subjects and were also compared against the VDJdb database and published repertoires. TCRdb reprocessed the public reads (quality trimming at Q25 with fastp, clone calling with MiXCR) and kept in-frame beta chains. Every distinct CDR3 protein forms one entry, paired with its most common genes and DNA. Clone size and V and J calls follow TCRdb, not the original study. The sample includes about 160,000 distinct CDR3 sequences, with 65% to 75% observed a single time. The ten most abundant clones make up roughly half of the sample.

The sample belongs to a study of CD8+CD57+ T cells in acquired aplastic anemia (dated by TCRdb to 2016 to 2019). With respect to the entire study: Extracted DNA from sorted CD4+ and CD8+ cells averaged approximately 3 ug, ranging from roughly 0.2 to 30 ug. A CD8+CD57+ expansion meant a frequency higher than the mean frequency seen in healthy subjects.

The paper's findings and limits, for the study overall: About 29 CD8+ CDR3 sequences were found to be shared between patients and controls, but these sequences appeared to be highly expressed in patients and within the immunodominant clones of the patients. No significant difference in CD8+ Simpson's diversity was found between patients and healthy controls (P=0.060).

Expansion of CD8+CD57+ cells had been shown by flow cytometry in the patients chosen for sequencing. All patients had severe acquired aplastic anemia diagnosed by International Study of Aplastic Anemia and Agranulocytosis and Camitta criteria. Patients had received no therapy at the time of blood sampling. The study deep-sequenced TCR repertoires of sorted CD4+ and CD8+ blood T cells from severe aplastic anemia patients and healthy subjects. Patients were enrolled in the USA under clinicaltrials.gov protocols 00001620, 01623167, 00001397, 00071045, 00081523 and 00961064. Ficoll-Paque density gradient centrifugation was used to isolate peripheral blood mononuclear cells. Before DNA was extracted, CD4+ and CD8+ T cells were sorted using either FACS or magnetic beads. The trim is 2 bases for V and 8 bases for J, with a gap of 10 bases between the germline ends. The CDR1 and CDR2 encoded by the germline V gene (reference sequence) are DFQATT and SNEGSKA. The CDR3 covers 12 residues, taking in both the cysteine and the phenylalanine. Left in the record is the CDR3 DNA by itself, 36 bases read in frame from the first base.

The sequencing sample was made of sorted CD4+, CD8+, or CD8+CD57+ T cells (not recorded which) from PBMCs. The chain is encoded by TRBV20-1 joined to TRBJ2-1, with the D gene not clear enough to name. The sequence derives from a human donor with aplastic anemia. CDR3 loop: CSARSVLDEQFF. The DNA is TGCAGTGCTAGATCCGTTCTGGATGAGCAGTTCTTC.